The clone carrying this TCR beta chain was observed many times. Its antigen is not known. The source of the sample is a study of neurological immune-mediated disorders. General study points: None of the CDR3 amino acid sequences in expanded clones turned up in more than one subject, which points to private repertoires in all groups. Neither clinical nor MRI features were associated with the multiple sclerosis repertoire cluster.

Per germline, CDR1 DFQATT and CDR2 SNEGSKA (reference sequence). The V and J ends lost 4 bases and 1 base respectively, with 18 bases between them. The length of the CDR3 is 16 residues. 5'RACE with 10-nucleotide random UMIs produced the cDNA. TCRdb re-called the 5' RACE reads with MiXCR, one entry per CDR3 protein. The sample yields tens of thousands of distinct CDR3 sequences, around 3.7% seen once. Unsorted libraries were prepared from 2 million PBMCs held at -80 C. The origin of this receptor is a man aged 40-50 years with multiple sclerosis. The sample was PBMCs. V gene TRBV20-1 combines with J gene TRBJ2-3; possibly TRBD2 for D (5 bases). DNA of the CDR3: TGCAGTGCTACCTCCGCCGGGCGCGGGCGCACAGATACGCAGTATTTT. Translated, it gives CSATSAGRGRTDTQYF.